This paragraph covers one T cell receptor (beta chain) sequence. Its antigen is as yet unknown. Genomic DNA of each subset was evenly split across several immunoSEQ plates. The repertoire was sequenced with immunoSEQ multiplex PCR; TCRdb's copy has only in-frame clones and lacks some. The data show roughly 2.2 million clones, 85% to 95% seen once. The record originates from a study of shared clonotypes between healthy human individuals. Whole-study findings and limits: Some clonotypes were shared by all four sorted-subset donors, while others were not shared. The non-shared ones had lower generation probabilities than the shared ones.

CDR3 length: 15 amino acids. Germline V CDR1 and CDR2: SGHTA, FQGNSA. V shed 2 bases and J 3 bases; nucleotides not matched to a gene: 4. The sample comprised naive CD4+ T cells from PBMCs. Stated subset: CD45RA+ positively selected. This chain connects TRBV7-2 to TRBJ2-7; 10 nucleotides align to TRBD1. This TCR was sampled from a man aged 18 to 29 in good health. Some clones in this sample may be carry-over from other donors' samples. DNA of the CDR3: TGTGCCAGCAGCTTATTCCGGGACAGGGGCTACGAGCAGTACTTC. Protein product: CASSLFRDRGYEQYF.